This TCR beta chain was sequenced in a study of fetal regulatory T cell absence and autoimmunity. Here immunoSEQ multiplex PCR was the method, and the copy in TCRdb shows in-frame clones only, minus some. The sample consists of approximately 46,000 clones, 70% to 85% of them appearing once. CDR3 length equals 15 residues. Trimming removed 11 bases from V and 4 bases from J; junction bases left unmatched: 15. The germline V gene encodes CDR1 SNHLY and CDR2 FYNNEI. The sequence was obtained from a newborn boy with IPEX syndrome. Sequencing was carried out using cord blood. This sequence joins TRBV2 and TRBJ1-2; 8 bases align to TRBD1. CDR3 nucleotides: TGTGCCCCCAGCAGGGGGCGACCCCATAGCTATGGCTACACCTTC. Translated: CAPSRGRPHSYGYTF.